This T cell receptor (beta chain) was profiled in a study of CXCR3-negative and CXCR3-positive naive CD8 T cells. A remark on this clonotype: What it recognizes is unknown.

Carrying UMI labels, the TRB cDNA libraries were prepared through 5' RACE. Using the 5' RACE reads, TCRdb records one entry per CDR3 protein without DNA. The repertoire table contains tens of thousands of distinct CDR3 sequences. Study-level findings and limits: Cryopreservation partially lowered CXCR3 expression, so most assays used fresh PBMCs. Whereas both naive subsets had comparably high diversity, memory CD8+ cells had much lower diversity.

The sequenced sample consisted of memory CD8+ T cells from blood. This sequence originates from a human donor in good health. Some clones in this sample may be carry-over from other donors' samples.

CDR3 in amino acids: CASSFFPGELFF. This sequence joins TRBV7-2 and TRBJ2-2. The CDR3 loop spans 12 amino acids. Germline loops: CDR1 SGHTA, CDR2 FQGNSA.